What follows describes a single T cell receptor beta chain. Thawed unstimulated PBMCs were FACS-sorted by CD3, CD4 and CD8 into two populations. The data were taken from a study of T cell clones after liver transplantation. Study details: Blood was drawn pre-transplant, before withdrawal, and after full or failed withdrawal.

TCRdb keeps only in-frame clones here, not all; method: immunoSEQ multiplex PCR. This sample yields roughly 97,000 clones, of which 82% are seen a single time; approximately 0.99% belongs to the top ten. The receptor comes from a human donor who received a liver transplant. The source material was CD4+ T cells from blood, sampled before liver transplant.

This chain's CDR3 is CASSERAAGNTGELFF. Here the CDR3 DNA reads TGCGCCAGCAGTGAGCGAGCGGCGGGTAACACCGGGGAGCTGTTTTTT. This chain connects TRBV10-1 to TRBJ2-2; TRBD2 is a possible D gene (5 bases). This CDR3 is built from 16 residues. Deletions cut 2 bases from V and 2 bases from J, with 12 bases between. The germline gives CDR1 WNHNN, CDR2 SYGVQD (reference sequence).